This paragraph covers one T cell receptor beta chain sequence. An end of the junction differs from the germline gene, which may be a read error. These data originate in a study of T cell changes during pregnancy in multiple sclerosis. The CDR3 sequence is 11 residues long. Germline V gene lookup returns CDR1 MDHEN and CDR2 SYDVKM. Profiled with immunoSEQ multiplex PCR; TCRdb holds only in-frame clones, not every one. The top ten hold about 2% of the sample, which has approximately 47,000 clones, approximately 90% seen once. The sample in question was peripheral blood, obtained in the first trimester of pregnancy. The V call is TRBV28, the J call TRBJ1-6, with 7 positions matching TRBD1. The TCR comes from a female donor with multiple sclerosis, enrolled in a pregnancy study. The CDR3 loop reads CASSTYRGWTF. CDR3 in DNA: TGTGCCAGCAGTACGTACAGGGGATGGACCTTT.